These 26 T cell receptor beta chains were all obtained from the same sample, sequenced in a study of Ad26.COV2.S vaccination and SARS-CoV-2 variants. Treatment indicated: about 20 received Ad26.COV2.S at low or high dose, single or two shots; about 5 received placebo; per-sample allocation not given. Sampling was performed 63 days after the first vaccine or placebo injection. TCRdb's table, derived via immunoSEQ multiplex PCR, lists solely in-frame clones and lacks some. Of hundreds of thousands of clones in the sample, around 86% are singletons; the top ten hold around 3.7%. Sequences were derived from peripheral blood, sampled in a trial of Ad26.COV2.S vaccine versus placebo. The source of these receptors is a person aged 18 to 65 who received the Ad26.COV2.S COVID-19 vaccine or a placebo.

The rearrangement joins TRBV11-3 to TRBJ2-5, with D possibly being TRBD2 (6 bases). Germline V gene data show CDR1 as SGHNT and CDR2 as YENEEA. V was clipped by 5 bases and J by 5 bases, with 15 bases between them. This CDR3 is built from 14 residues. The CDR3 protein is CASSVRAGSETQYF. The CDR3 bases are TGTGCCAGCAGCGTCAGGGCGGGGAGTGAGACCCAGTACTTC.

The CDR3: CASINRGSEAFF. CDR3 nucleotides: TGTGCCAGCATCAACAGGGGCTCTGAAGCTTTCTTT. V is TRBV6-5 and J is TRBJ1-1, with 7 positions matching TRBD1. V shed 7 bases and J 6 bases; nucleotides not matched to a gene: 5. Looked up from germline, CDR1 is MNHEY and CDR2 is SVGAGI. The CDR3 is made up of 12 amino acids.

The genes are TRBV7-9 and TRBJ1-6; D call uncertain. CDR1 and CDR2 (germline): SEHNR, FQNEAQ (reference sequence). The CDR3 extends over 14 amino acids. Trimming left V 2 bases short and J 8 bases short, with 10 bases between. The CDR3 nucleotides read TGTGCCAGCAGCTTAAGCCGACCTGATTCACCCCTCCACTTT. This sequence encodes CASSLSRPDSPLHF.

This clone was detected a few times. The chain is built from TRBV2 and TRBJ2-2; D gene ambiguous. The germline V and J ends were trimmed by 0 bases and 7 bases, with 0 bases remaining between them. This CDR3 region has 11 residues. Looked up from germline, CDR1 is SNHLY and CDR2 is FYNNEI. For the CDR3, the DNA is TGTGCCAGCAGTGAAGCCGGGGAGCTGTTTTTT. Amino acid sequence: CASSEAGELFF. Filled out from reference TRBV2 and TRBJ2-2, the complete variable domain reads EPEVTQTPSHQVTQMGQEVILRCVPISNHLYFYWYRQILGQKVEFLVSFYNNEISEKSEIFDDQFSVERPDGSNFTLKIRSTKLEDSAMYFCASSEAGELFFGEGSRLTVL.

The gene calls are TRBV19 and TRBJ1-1; 9 bases are a match to TRBD1. This CDR3 comprises 15 residues. V shed 4 bases and J 6 bases; nucleotides not matched to a gene: 9. Germline CDR1 and CDR2: LNHDA and SQIVND (reference sequence). Written as DNA, the CDR3 is TGTGCCAGTAGTACAGCCGGGACAGGGTACGCTGAAGCTTTCTTT. It yields the protein CASSTAGTGYAEAFF.

This chain joins TRBV6-2 or TRBV6-3 and TRBJ1-2; no definite D call. The ends were cut back, 0 bases at V and 8 bases at J, with 7 bases in the middle. Germline CDR1 and CDR2: MNHEY and SVGEGT. The CDR3 is 12 residues long. CDR3 loop: CASSYSLQGYTF. The CDR3, as DNA: TGTGCCAGCAGTTACTCCCTACAAGGCTACACCTTC.

The CDR3 DNA is TGTGCCAGCTCACAAAGACAGGTCGGGGGTGAAAAACTGTTTTTT. Its protein is CASSQRQVGGEKLFF. The V gene is TRBV18, the J gene TRBJ1-4; perhaps TRBD1 as D (6 bases). The CDR3 sequence is 15 residues long. The V gene's germline CDR1 is KGHSH and CDR2 LQKENI. V gave up 4 bases and J gave up 7 bases, with 16 bases separating them.

The chain carries TRBV19 and TRBJ1-2, with D uncertain. Deletions cut 1 base from V and 4 bases from J, with 7 bases between. Per the germline V gene, CDR1 is LNHDA and CDR2 is SQIVND (reference sequence). This CDR3 is built from 13 residues. The CDR3 loop is CASSIGQGYGYTF. The CDR3 DNA sequence: TGTGCCAGTAGTATAGGTCAAGGCTATGGCTACACCTTC.

This sequence joins TRBV10-3 and TRBJ1-1; D may be TRBD1 (5 bases). V gave up 0 bases and J gave up 1 base, with 9 bases separating them. This CDR3 is built from 15 residues. Germline V gene sequence: CDR1 ENHRY, CDR2 SYGVKD. CDR3 sequence reads: CAISESRGTNTEAFF. CDR3 sequence (DNA): TGTGCCATCAGTGAGTCCCGAGGGACGAACACTGAAGCTTTCTTT.

The CDR3 bases are TGCAGCGTCCCCGGGAGGGCAGGGGCCCCTTCTGGGGCCAACGTCCTGACTTTC. It specifies CSVPGRAGAPSGANVLTF. The V and J genes are TRBV29-1 and TRBJ2-6; 8 bases match TRBD2. CDR1 and CDR2 (germline): SQVTM, ANQGSEA. The CDR3 is made up of 18 amino acids. V shed 6 bases and J 1 base; nucleotides not matched to a gene: 14.

DNA for the CDR3: TGTGCCAGCAGCTTGGCTAGCGGGGGGGCGTTCTCCTACAATGAGCAGTTCTTC. It encodes CASSLASGGAFSYNEQFF. J is TRBJ2-1 and V is TRBV5-6; 12 positions match TRBD2. Trimming took 0 bases from V and 0 from J; bases not matched to a gene: 4. The CDR3 covers 18 residues. Germline V gene lookup returns CDR1 SGHDT and CDR2 YYEEEE.

V is TRBV19 and J is TRBJ1-6; D gene unclear. The CDR3 is 13 amino acids. Germline CDR1 LNHDA, CDR2 SQIVND (reference sequence). V was cut by 8 bases and J by 3 bases, with 8 bases left in between. The CDR3 DNA sequence: TGTGCCAGTCAAAGCGACTATAATTCACCCCTCCACTTT. Protein: CASQSDYNSPLHF.

The chain uses TRBV27 and TRBJ1-2, with D perhaps matching TRBD1 (5 bases). Trimming shortened V by 4 bases and J by 4 bases, and 13 bases separated the two germline ends. The CDR3 covers 14 residues. Germline V lookup: CDR1 MNHEY, CDR2 SMNVEV (reference sequence). The CDR3 loop reads CASSSGGIGYGYTF. As DNA, the CDR3 is TGTGCCAGCAGTTCCGGGGGGATCGGCTATGGCTACACCTTC.

The chain joins TRBV11-1 to TRBJ2-5, with D perhaps TRBD2 (5 bases). The CDR3 extends over 12 amino acids. V lost 6 bases to trimming and J lost 5 bases, with 10 bases between them. Germline CDR1 SGHAT, CDR2 FQDESV (reference sequence). CDR3 DNA sequence: TGTGCCAGCAGTCCCCAGCGGGAGACCCAGTACTTC. Translating gives CASSPQRETQYF.

This sequence joins TRBV27 and TRBJ2-5; D perhaps matches TRBD1 (6 bases). The germline V and J ends were trimmed by 6 bases and 5 bases, with 13 bases remaining between them. The CDR3 is made up of 13 amino acids. Germline CDR1 MNHEY, CDR2 SMNVEV (reference sequence). CDR3 loop: CASRWLGAETQYF. CDR3 bases: TGTGCCAGCAGGTGGCTGGGGGCTGAGACCCAGTACTTC.

The chain has TRBV29-1 and TRBJ1-2, with TRBD1 matching over 10 bases. CDR3 length equals 13 residues. The trim removed 7 bases at V and 6 bases at J, leaving 8 bases unmatched. CDR1 SQVTM and CDR2 ANQGSEA come from the germline V gene. Here the CDR3 DNA reads TGCAGCGCGGAGGGACAGGGGATGGATGGCTACACCTTC. Protein product: CSAEGQGMDGYTF.

This clone was seen a single time. The chain is built from TRBV4-1 and TRBJ1-2; D is unclear. Germline CDR1 is MGHRA and CDR2 is YSYEKL. V shed 0 bases and J shed 7 bases, with 6 bases lying between them. This CDR3 comprises 12 residues. The CDR3 DNA reads as TGCGCCAGCAGCCAAGATGTGGGTGGCTACACCTTC. It specifies CASSQDVGGYTF.

The rearrangement joins TRBV27 to TRBJ1-2, with D tentatively TRBD1 (5 bases). V shed 0 bases and J shed 0 bases, with 11 bases lying between them. CDR3 length equals 16 residues. CDR1 and CDR2 from the germline V gene are MNHEY and SMNVEV (reference sequence). The CDR3 coding sequence is TGTGCCAGCAGTTTATCCGCGGGGACTTCTAACTATGGCTACACCTTC. Its protein is CASSLSAGTSNYGYTF.

The chain uses TRBV13 and TRBJ1-4; TRBD1 aligns across 8 bases. CDR3 size: 15 residues. The ends lost 4 bases at V and 6 bases at J; junction bases unmatched: 7. Germline values: CDR1 PRHDT, CDR2 FYEKMQ (reference sequence). The CDR3 DNA sequence: TGTGCCAGCAGCTCCCGGGACAGGACCTATGAAAAACTGTTTTTT. Encoded protein: CASSSRDRTYEKLFF.

The V gene is TRBV13, the J gene TRBJ2-3; D might be TRBD1 or TRBD2, each matching 6 bases. The CDR3 consists of 14 residues. The ends were cut back, 4 bases at V and 2 bases at J, with 10 bases in the middle. Germline V gene data show CDR1 as PRHDT and CDR2 as FYEKMQ (reference sequence). CDR3 sequence reads: CASSSGGSTDTQYF. The CDR3 bases are TGTGCCAGCAGCTCCGGGGGCTCCACAGATACGCAGTATTTT.

The chain uses TRBV7-6 and TRBJ2-1; D not resolved. This CDR3 is 19 amino acids long. Trimming took off 5 bases at V and 1 base at J, with 24 bases between the two ends. Per germline, CDR1 SGHVS and CDR2 FNYEAQ. This CDR3 is CASSPLPLNSVLSYNEQFF. The CDR3 nucleotides read TGTGCCAGCAGCCCACTTCCCCTCAACAGTGTACTATCCTACAATGAGCAGTTCTTC.

This chain joins TRBV4-2 and TRBJ1-2, with D unclear. The germline V gene encodes CDR1 LGHNA and CDR2 YNFKEQ. This CDR3 comprises 14 residues. The germline V and J ends were trimmed by 4 bases and 3 bases, with 12 bases remaining between them. For the CDR3, the DNA is TGTGCCAGCAGCCTCGGACTCAAGGACTATGGCTACACCTTC. It encodes CASSLGLKDYGYTF.

The V gene is TRBV6-5, the J gene TRBJ1-4; TRBD1 agrees at 7 bases. Germline CDR1 is MNHEY and CDR2 is SVGAGI. The CDR3 spans 14 residues. V gave up 7 bases and J gave up 3 bases; unmatched junction bases: 5. The CDR3 nucleotides are TGTGCCAGCAAAACAGGGGCGGCTAATGAAAAACTGTTTTTT. Translating it yields CASKTGAANEKLFF.

V is TRBV3-1 (or the pseudogene TRBV3-2) and J is TRBJ2-2; tentative D call: TRBD1 (5 bases). V was pared by 2 bases and J by 2 bases, with 15 bases between. This CDR3 region has 17 residues. The germline V gene encodes CDR1 LGHDT and CDR2 YNNKEL (reference sequence). In DNA form, the CDR3 reads TGTGCCAGCAGCCAAACAGGAGACCGAGAAAACACCGGGGAGCTGTTTTTT. This sequence encodes CASSQTGDRENTGELFF.

This clone occurred a few times. The gene calls are TRBV6-1 and TRBJ1-2; unclear D gene. From germline, CDR1 is MNHNS and CDR2 SASEGT. The CDR3 extends over 12 amino acids. V dropped 3 bases and J dropped 8 bases, with 10 bases sitting between them. The CDR3 coding sequence is TGTGCCAGCAGTGAGGGCCGCGCGGGCTACACCTTC. Protein product: CASSEGRAGYTF.

V gene TRBV4-3 combines with J gene TRBJ1-2; tentative D call: TRBD1 (5 bases). Germline CDR1 reads LGHNA; CDR2 reads YSLEER. The CDR3 totals 12 residues. V was cut by 1 base and J by 8 bases, with 8 bases left in between. CDR3 bases: TGCGCCAGCAGCCAAGTCCGGGGCGGCTACACCTTC. Protein product: CASSQVRGGYTF.